A single sample is the source of the 3 T cell receptor beta chains below, sequenced in a study of blood T cell repertoires in COVID-19. Repertoires were generated with immunoSEQ multiplex PCR, while TCRdb's copy carries only in-frame clones and drops some. The table records some 120,000 clones, roughly nine tenths of them present only once. The sample comprised peripheral blood. The receptors come from a human donor with active COVID-19. The donor label of this sample is uncertain.

This sequence joins TRBV11-2 and TRBJ1-6, with D unclear. CDR3 size: 14 residues. V was clipped by 0 bases and J by 10 bases, with 10 bases between them. Germline lookup yields CDR1 SGHAT and CDR2 FQNNGV. The CDR3 spells CASSLEVVGSPLHF. The CDR3 region has the DNA TGTGCCAGCAGCTTAGAGGTGGTGGGCTCACCCCTCCACTTT.

The genes are TRBV5-1 and TRBJ2-7; TRBD2 matches at 9 bases. The CDR3 covers 17 residues. Trimming took 3 bases from V and 6 from J; bases not matched to a gene: 16. Looked up from germline, CDR1 is SGHRS and CDR2 is YFSETQ. The CDR3 loop reads CASSSGGGGSGGGEQYF. The CDR3 DNA reads as TGCGCCAGCAGCTCAGGAGGAGGTGGTAGCGGGGGAGGCGAGCAGTACTTC.

This chain joins TRBV7-2 and TRBJ2-1; 11 bases map to TRBD1. Per the germline V gene, CDR1 is SGHTA and CDR2 is FQGNSA. With V trimmed by 5 bases and J by 0 bases, 6 bases remained unmatched. The length of the CDR3 is 17 residues. CDR3 sequence reads: CASSPGTGGVSYNEQFF. The CDR3 DNA sequence: TGTGCCAGCAGCCCCGGGACAGGGGGAGTCTCCTACAATGAGCAGTTCTTC.